Listed here is a single TCR beta chain. The antigen is undetermined. This CDR3 spans 16 amino acids. Germline CDR1 reads DFQATT; CDR2 reads SNEGSKA (reference sequence). Trimming pared 0 bases from V and 5 bases from J, leaving 14 bases between. Sequencing was done on patients that had shown CD8+CD57+ cell expansion by flow cytometry. The enrolled patients all had severe acquired aplastic anemia. The record originates from a study of CD8+CD57+ T cells in acquired aplastic anemia. Study details: Sorted CD4+ plus CD8+ cells gave DNA averaging around 3 ug.

Study-level results: For CD8+ Simpson's diversity, patients and controls showed no significant difference.

Researchers used genomic DNA as the template to profile TCR beta VDJ and CDR3. TCRdb called the reads again in MiXCR, with one record for every CDR3 protein. The sample carries roughly 260,000 distinct CDR3 sequences, 47% recorded once. The sample consisted of sorted CD4+, CD8+, or CD8+CD57+ T cells (not recorded which) from PBMCs. J is TRBJ1-6 and V is TRBV20-1; perhaps TRBD1 as D (6 bases). This sequence was found in a human donor with aplastic anemia. The CDR3 nucleotides read TGCAGTGCTAGAGATCGGGGCAGGGGAGATAATTCACCCCTCCACTTT. This gives the protein CSARDRGRGDNSPLHF.